This section outlines one TCR beta chain sequence together with its context. Its antigen is still unknown. The sample originates from a study of blood T cells in healthy people across ages. General study points: The long-lived group displayed more naive CD4+ cells, plus higher diversity, than the aged donors did.

From germline, CDR1 is SGHVS and CDR2 FNYEAQ. V shed 4 bases and J shed 2 bases, with 18 bases lying between them. The CDR3 contains 16 residues. Sample-barcoded 5' priming and a J-beta primer mix drove a second PCR of roughly 6 to 12 cycles. Via MiXCR, TCRdb re-called the 5' RACE reads, giving one row per CDR3 protein. The sample records roughly 1,000,000 distinct CDR3 sequences, almost 25% being singletons. These data are also associated with another study on T cells of mothers and their children. Per that paper: The shaping of TCR recombination output by thymic selection is similar in related and unrelated pairs.

Sequenced: blood. The V gene is TRBV7-6, the J gene TRBJ2-7; perhaps TRBD2 as D (5 bases). The receptor's source is a girl aged 2 to 10 in good health. The CDR3 sequence: CASSSGPRPGTYEQYF. For the CDR3, the DNA is TGTGCCAGCAGCTCAGGACCCAGGCCGGGGACCTACGAGCAGTACTTC.